This TCR beta chain was documented in a study of monozygotic twins with cystic fibrosis. Overall study: Around 3 micrograms of fragmented DNA underwent approximately 15 PCR cycles for library preparation. Whole-study findings and limits: Age, concordance and disease severity did not associate with shared CDR3 numbers. Clonality was generally low (median roughly 0.01), higher in the most severe patients. V usage most resembled the co-twin in 13 of 16 pairs.

Turning to this clone: What it binds is unknown.

This table comes from immunoSEQ multiplex PCR, and its TCRdb copy is limited to in-frame clones, with some not included. This table holds 30,000 to 40,000 clones, under 70% found once. Sequencing input: blood. This TCR was recovered from a girl aged 5 to 17 with cystic fibrosis.

Here the CDR3 reads CSAGEQFF. The CDR3 DNA is TGCAGTGCGGGAGAGCAGTTCTTC. The chain employs TRBV20-1 and TRBJ2-1; D unresolved. With 6 bases removed from V and 10 bases from J, the gap between germline ends came to 4 bases. The CDR3 runs to 8 residues. The germline gives CDR1 DFQATT, CDR2 SNEGSKA (reference sequence).